The present entry profiles one TCR beta chain with its context. Its matching antigen is unknown. This record belongs to a study of radiotherapy plus CTLA-4 blockade in lung cancer. TCRdb's table, derived via immunoSEQ multiplex PCR, lists solely in-frame clones and lacks some. The profile shows approximately 81,000 clones, roughly 79% of them singletons. Study-level points and caveats: The study found tumor-derived TCR clones expanded in blood after radiotherapy plus ipilimumab.

V was trimmed by 2 bases and J by 3 bases, leaving 5 bases between them. The CDR3 runs 13 residues. Germline values: CDR1 KGHSH, CDR2 LQKENI. Sequencing was performed on peripheral blood, taken from a patient treated with radiotherapy plus ipilimumab. This receptor was identified in a human donor with non-small cell lung cancer who had a partial response to radiotherapy plus ipilimumab. Some clones in this sample may be carry-over from other donors' samples. The chain recombines TRBV18 with TRBJ1-5; D gene unclear. The CDR3 DNA reads as TGTGCCAGCTCACCATTGGCCAATCAGCCCCAGCATTTT. As protein: CASSPLANQPQHF.